This TCR beta chain originates from a study of blood T cells in healthy people across ages. Study conclusions and caveats: Among long-lived donors, naive CD4+ cells were more numerous and diversity higher than in aged donors.

This clonotype was detected many times. Antigen specificity is unknown. The germline V and J ends were trimmed by 5 bases and 4 bases, with 17 bases remaining between them. This CDR3 has 15 amino acids. Germline CDR1 is SGHDN and CDR2 is FVKESK. Then a second PCR, running about 6 to 12 cycles, was carried out with a sample-barcoded 5' primer and a J-beta primer mix. TCRdb re-called the 5' RACE reads with MiXCR, one entry per CDR3 protein. Found here are hundreds of thousands of distinct CDR3 sequences, over 40% of them singletons; the top ten hold around an eighth. The specimen sequenced was blood. The receptor comes from a woman of 80 years or more in good health. V usage is TRBV14 and J usage is TRBJ2-5; no definite D call. The CDR3: CASSILNPRAETQYF. The CDR3 DNA sequence: TGTGCCAGCAGCATCCTTAACCCACGGGCAGAGACCCAGTACTTC.